This T cell receptor beta chain derives from a study of cytotoxic CD8 clonotypes in ibrutinib-treated CLL. The source of roughly 2 micrograms of genomic DNA for TCR beta libraries was cryopreserved PBMCs. In its sample, this clone was seen once. Using immunoSEQ multiplex PCR, the repertoire was profiled, and TCRdb retains in-frame clones only, with some absent. Counted here are about 68,000 clones, 70% to 90% occurring once; the ten biggest clones make up less than 9%. Germline loops: CDR1 SGHRS, CDR2 YFSETQ. Trimming shortened V by 0 bases and J by 5 bases, and 6 bases separated the two germline ends. The CDR3 contains 12 residues.

The chain uses TRBV5-1 and TRBJ2-7; no reliable D call. The material was PBMCs, obtained at disease progression, from a patient treated with ibrutinib. The receptor was derived from a human donor with chronic lymphocytic leukemia. This CDR3 is CASSLGFDEQYF. The CDR3 DNA reads as TGCGCCAGCAGCTTGGGCTTCGACGAGCAGTACTTC.